This T cell receptor beta chain was obtained from a study of shared clonotypes between healthy human individuals. Assay used: immunoSEQ multiplex PCR; TCRdb lists only in-frame clones, some missing. The table has roughly 700,000 clones, around 67% seen once. Participating donors were healthy, HIV-negative adults free of recent acute infections or vaccinations. The germline V and J ends were trimmed by 1 base and 7 bases, with 8 bases remaining between them. The CDR3 totals 13 residues. Germline V gene sequence: CDR1 SEHNR, CDR2 FQNEAQ (reference sequence). The V and J genes are TRBV7-9 and TRBJ1-5, with a tentative D call TRBD1 (6 bases). This receptor was taken from a woman in her twenties or thirties in good health. The specimen was memory CD4+ T cells sorted from blood. Subset meaning: CD45RA-negative fraction. The CDR3 here is CASSLDTGQPQHF. The DNA for the CDR3 is TGTGCCAGCAGCTTAGATACAGGGCAGCCCCAGCATTTT.